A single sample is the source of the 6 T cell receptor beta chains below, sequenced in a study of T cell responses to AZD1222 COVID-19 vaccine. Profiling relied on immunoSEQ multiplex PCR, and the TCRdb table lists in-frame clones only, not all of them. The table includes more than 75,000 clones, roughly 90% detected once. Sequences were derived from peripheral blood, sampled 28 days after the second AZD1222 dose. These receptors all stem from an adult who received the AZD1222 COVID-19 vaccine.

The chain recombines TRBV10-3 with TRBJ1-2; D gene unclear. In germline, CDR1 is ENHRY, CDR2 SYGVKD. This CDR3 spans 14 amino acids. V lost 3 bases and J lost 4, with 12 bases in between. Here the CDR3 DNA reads TGTGCCATCAGTGAAAACCGCGACGCCTATGGCTACACCTTC. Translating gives CAISENRDAYGYTF.

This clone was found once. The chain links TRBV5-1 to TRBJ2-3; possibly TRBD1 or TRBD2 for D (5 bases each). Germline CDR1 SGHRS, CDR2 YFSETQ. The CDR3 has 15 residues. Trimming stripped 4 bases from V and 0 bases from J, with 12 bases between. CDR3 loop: CASSQGPSSTDTQYF. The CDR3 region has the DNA TGCGCCAGCAGCCAGGGACCATCTAGCACAGATACGCAGTATTTT.

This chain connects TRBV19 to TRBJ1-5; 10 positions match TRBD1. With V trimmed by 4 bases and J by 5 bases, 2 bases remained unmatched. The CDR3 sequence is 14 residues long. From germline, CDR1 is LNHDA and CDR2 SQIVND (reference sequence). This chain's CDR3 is CASSRTGGYQPQHF. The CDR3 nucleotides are TGTGCCAGTAGTAGGACAGGGGGATATCAGCCCCAGCATTTT.

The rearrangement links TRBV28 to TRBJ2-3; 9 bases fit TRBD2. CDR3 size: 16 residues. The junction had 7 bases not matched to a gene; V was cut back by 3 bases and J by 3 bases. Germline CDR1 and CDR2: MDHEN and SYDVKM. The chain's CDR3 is CASSFFLAGRTDTQYF. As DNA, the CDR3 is TGTGCCAGCAGTTTTTTCCTAGCGGGACGTACAGATACGCAGTATTTT.

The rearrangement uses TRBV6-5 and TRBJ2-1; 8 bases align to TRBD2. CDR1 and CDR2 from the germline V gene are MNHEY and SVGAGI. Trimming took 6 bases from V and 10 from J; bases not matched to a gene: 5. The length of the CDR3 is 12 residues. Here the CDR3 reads CASRSGSGEQFF. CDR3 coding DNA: TGTGCCAGCAGGAGCGGGAGTGGCGAGCAGTTCTTC.

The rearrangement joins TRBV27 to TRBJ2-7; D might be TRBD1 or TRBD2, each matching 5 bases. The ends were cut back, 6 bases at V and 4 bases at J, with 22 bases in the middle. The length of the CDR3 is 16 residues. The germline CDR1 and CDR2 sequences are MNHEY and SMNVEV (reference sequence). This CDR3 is CASRPLGAGERYEQYF. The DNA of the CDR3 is TGTGCCAGCAGACCGCTAGGGGCTGGAGAGCGGTACGAGCAGTACTTC.